This TCR beta chain was sequenced during a study of post-analysis software for immune sequencing data. J was trimmed by 6 bases and V by 8 bases; bases with no gene match: 10. The CDR3 consists of 14 residues. In regard to this clonotype: What it recognizes is unknown.

Study-wide results and limits: Five TRBV segments were more frequent in patients than controls; TRBV5-6, TRBV5-1 and TRBV20-1 belonged to this group.

TCR beta libraries were prepared from cDNA with unique molecular identifiers. T cells numbering roughly 0.9 to 11 million gave rise to 450,000 to 550,000 cDNA molecules. TCRdb reprocessed the PCR reads via MiXCR and lists one record per CDR3 protein. The sample has approximately 250,000 distinct CDR3 sequences, roughly a third seen once. Sequencing was performed on blood. The rearrangement links TRBV12-3 or TRBV12-4 to TRBJ1-5; 7 nucleotides match TRBD1. The TCR originated in a girl between 5 and 17 years old with multiple sclerosis. The CDR3 spells CASDVSTGTQPQHF. The CDR3 region has the DNA TGTGCCAGCGATGTGTCGACAGGGACTCAGCCCCAGCATTTT.